This T cell receptor (beta chain) was identified in a study of a mutant IDH1 vaccine in newly diagnosed glioma. In the study overall: Patients had eight vaccinations, in weeks 1, 3, 5, 7, 11, 15, 19 and 23. The study started vaccination 4-6 weeks after radiotherapy alone, or with temozolomide cycles.

The time point here: week 23, last vaccination. Topical imiquimod accompanied each vaccine dose, which consisted of 300 ug of mutant IDH1 20-mer peptide. This clone has more than one count but fewer than ten. Its antigen is as yet unknown. TCRdb's table, derived via immunoSEQ multiplex PCR, lists solely in-frame clones and lacks some. The sample contains about 54,000 clones, roughly 80% of which appear only once. Germline lookup yields CDR1 GTSNPN and CDR2 SVGIG (reference sequence). The CDR3 extends over 16 amino acids. Trimming removed 0 bases from V and 6 bases from J; junction bases left unmatched: 8.

The TCR was taken from a man aged 35 to 55 with glioma. This material consisted of PBMCs, taken from a glioma patient whose treatment included an IDH1 peptide vaccine. This chain links TRBV30 with TRBJ2-3, with 11 positions matching TRBD2. The CDR3 loop reads CAWSVELAGGGDTQYF. In DNA form, the CDR3 reads TGTGCCTGGAGTGTCGAGCTAGCGGGGGGTGGGGATACGCAGTATTTT.